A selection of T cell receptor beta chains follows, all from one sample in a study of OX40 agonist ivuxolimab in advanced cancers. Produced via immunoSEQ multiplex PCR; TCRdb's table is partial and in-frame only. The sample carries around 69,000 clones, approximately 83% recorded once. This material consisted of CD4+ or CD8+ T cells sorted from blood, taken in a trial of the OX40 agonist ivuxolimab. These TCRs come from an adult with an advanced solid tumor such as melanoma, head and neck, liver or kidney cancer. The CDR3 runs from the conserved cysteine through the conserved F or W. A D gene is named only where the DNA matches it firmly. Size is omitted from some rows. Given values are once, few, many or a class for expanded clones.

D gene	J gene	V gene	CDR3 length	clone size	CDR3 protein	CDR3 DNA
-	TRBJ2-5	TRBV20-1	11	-	CSATGGETQYF	TGCAGTGCAACGGGTGGGGAGACCCAGTACTTC
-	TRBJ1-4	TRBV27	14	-	CASRRQVSHEKLFF	TGTGCCAGCCGCAGACAGGTCTCTCATGAAAAACTGTTTTTT
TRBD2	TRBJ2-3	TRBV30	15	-	CALHGGGISTDTQYF	TGTGCCCTGCACGGGGGGGGAATTAGCACAGATACGCAGTATTTT
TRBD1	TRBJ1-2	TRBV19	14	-	CASNRRDRVGGYTF	TGTGCCAGTAATCGAAGGGACAGGGTGGGCGGCTACACCTTC
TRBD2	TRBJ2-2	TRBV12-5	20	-	CASGLVILAGGRGPGVELFF	TGTGCTAGTGGTTTGGTTATACTAGCGGGGGGCCGAGGCCCCGGGGTGGAGCTGTTTTTT
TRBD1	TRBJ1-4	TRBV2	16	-	CASGSRTGRTNEKLFF	TGTGCCAGCGGGTCGCGGACAGGGAGAACTAATGAAAAACTGTTTTTT
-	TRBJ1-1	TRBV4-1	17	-	CASSQGSRAGRPTEAFF	TGCGCCAGCAGCCAAGGCTCCAGGGCTGGGAGACCAACTGAAGCTTTCTTT
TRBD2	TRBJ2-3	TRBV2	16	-	CASSFTSGRAPDTQYF	TGTGCCAGCAGTTTCACTAGCGGGAGGGCCCCAGATACGCAGTATTTT
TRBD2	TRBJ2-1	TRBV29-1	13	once	CSVGTSGSGEQFF	TGCAGCGTTGGGACTAGCGGGAGCGGTGAGCAGTTCTTC
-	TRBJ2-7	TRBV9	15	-	CASSLHGGSAYEQYF	TGTGCCAGCAGCCTCCATGGGGGCAGTGCCTACGAGCAGTACTTC
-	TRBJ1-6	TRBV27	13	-	CASTVGSRSPLHF	TGTGCCAGCACTGTGGGGAGTCGGTCACCCCTCCACTTT
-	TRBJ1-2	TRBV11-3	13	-	CASSPGANYGYTF	TGTGCCAGCAGCCCAGGTGCTAACTATGGCTACACCTTC
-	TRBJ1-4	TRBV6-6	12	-	CASSAPGEKLFF	TGTGCCAGCAGCGCCCCAGGGGAAAAACTGTTTTTT
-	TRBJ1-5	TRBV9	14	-	CASSVGGYAQPQHF	TGTGCCAGCAGCGTAGGAGGTTACGCTCAGCCCCAGCATTTT
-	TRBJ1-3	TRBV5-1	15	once	CASSLGQSDGNTIYF	TGCGCCAGCAGCTTGGGACAATCGGATGGAAACACCATATATTTT
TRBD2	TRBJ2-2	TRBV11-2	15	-	CASSMTSGFMGELFF	TGTGCCAGCAGCATGACTAGCGGATTCATGGGGGAGCTGTTTTTT
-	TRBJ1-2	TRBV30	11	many	CAWPGTYGYTF	TGTGCCTGGCCCGGGACTTATGGCTACACCTTC
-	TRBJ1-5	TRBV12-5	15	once	CASGLVGSNNQPQHF	TGTGCTAGTGGTTTGGTAGGCAGCAACAATCAGCCCCAGCATTTT
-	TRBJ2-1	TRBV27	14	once	CASTKGTRNNEQFF	TGTGCCAGCACAAAAGGGACGCGGAACAATGAGCAGTTCTTC
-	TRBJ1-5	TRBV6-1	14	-	CASSVQGGNQPQHF	TGTGCCAGCAGTGTACAAGGGGGCAATCAGCCCCAGCATTTT
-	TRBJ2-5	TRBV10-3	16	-	CAISESMGAAQETQYF	TGTGCCATCAGTGAGTCGATGGGAGCGGCCCAAGAGACCCAGTACTTC
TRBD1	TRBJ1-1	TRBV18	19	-	CASSRFTFQGAISGTEAFF	TGTGCCAGCTCACGATTCACCTTTCAGGGGGCTATAAGCGGGACTGAAGCTTTCTTT